Included here is one T cell receptor (beta chain) sequence, with context. This receptor's antigen is unknown. The input lacks base qualities; no much larger clone sits a single base away. The CDR3 goes from the cysteine to the phenylalanine over 14 residues. The sequence is cut down to CDR3 DNA, 42 bases in frame from base 1. V loses 2 bases of germline sequence and J loses 3 bases, and the interval between the two ends is 10 bases. The CDR1 and CDR2 encoded by the germline V gene (reference sequence) are MNHNY and SVGAGI. The data were taken from a study of tumor-infiltrating lymphocytes in oesophageal squamous cell carcinoma (dated by TCRdb to 2016 to 2017). Libraries were built with PCR. Sequenced on an Illumina HiSeq 2000. TCRdb redid the processing of the public reads, applying fastp at Q25 and MiXCR, and retained in-frame beta chains. Each CDR3 protein gets just one entry, which takes the most common genes and DNA from the rows behind it. Present in this sample are almost 20,000 distinct CDR3 sequences, around two fifths of which were seen just once. Almost 7% of the sample lies in the top ten.

The V gene is TRBV6-6 and the J gene is TRBJ1-1, with no confidently assigned D gene. The sample taken for sequencing was blood. The sequence derives from a male donor with esophageal squamous cell carcinoma. The CDR3 here reads CASSYPGWDTEAFF. Read as DNA, the sequence is TGTGCCAGCAGTTACCCCGGGTGGGACACTGAAGCTTTCTTT.